This T cell receptor (beta chain) is from a study of regulatory T cells in long-lasting Graves disease. Study-level findings and limits: The TCR repertoire of persistent Graves' patients was less diverse than that of newly diagnosed ones.

The sample holds many counts of this clonotype. What it binds is not known. Combining iRepertoire HTBI primers with Arm-PCR of CDR3 regions, the authors built TCR beta libraries. TCRdb recomputed calls from the multiplex PCR reads with MiXCR, one row per CDR3 protein. Of roughly 320,000 distinct CDR3 sequences in the sample, 15% to 20% are singletons; the top ten hold roughly 29%. Time point of the sample: newly diagnosed GD, antithyroid drugs for less than 3 months. PBMC RNA was the source of the TCR library. The CDR3 covers 15 residues. The V and J ends lost 3 bases and 2 bases respectively, with 16 bases between them. CDR1 and CDR2 from the germline V gene are DFQATT and SNEGSKA (reference sequence). The same data also went into a second study, on T cells in Graves' hyperthyroidism and ophthalmopathy. That paper notes: Also found in blood were most expanded thyroid clonotypes above 0.001.

The receptor comes from a man in his forties with Graves disease. This chain uses TRBV20-1 with TRBJ2-5; tentatively, D is TRBD1 (5 bases). The sample was peripheral blood mononuclear cells (PBMCs), taken at new diagnosis, from a patient treated with antithyroid drugs. CDR3 DNA: TGCAGTGCTAGGTGGCCAGGGATGGGGCAAGAGACCCAGTACTTC. Amino acid sequence: CSARWPGMGQETQYF.